These 30 T cell receptor beta chains were all obtained from the same sample, sequenced in a study of cytomegalovirus exposure and HLA in healthy donors. The primer mix had 60 Vbeta and 13 Jbeta primers. Libraries were prepared by immunoSEQ multiplex PCR; TCRdb keeps only in-frame clonotypes and omits some of them. The sample has about 130,000 clones; over 75% are singletons. Sequencing was carried out using PBMCs. These receptors all come from a boy younger than 18 in good health and CMV-seronegative.

This chain connects TRBV15 to TRBJ1-2; 8 positions agree with TRBD1. Germline V gives CDR1 LNHNV, CDR2 YYDKDF (reference sequence). The CDR3 contains 15 residues. With V trimmed by 3 bases and J by 7 bases, 10 bases remained unmatched. CDR3 DNA sequence: TGTGCCACCAGCAGGGGGACAGGCGGTTCGCTTGGCTACACCTTC. Translating gives CATSRGTGGSLGYTF.

This rearrangement joins TRBV5-4 to TRBJ2-7; 9 nucleotides agree with TRBD1. V lost 4 bases to trimming and J lost 3 bases; unmatched junction nucleotides: 5. From germline, CDR1 is SGHNT and CDR2 YYREEE (reference sequence). There are 14 residues in the CDR3. CDR3 coding DNA: TGTGCCAGCAGCGGGGGGGACAGGGACTACGAGCAGTACTTC. Residues: CASSGGDRDYEQYF.

Worth noting for this clone: This CDR3 is also generated by other DNA sequences in the sample. The chain has TRBV27 and TRBJ2-7; no definite D call. V lost 2 bases and J 3 bases, leaving 8 bases between the germline ends. Germline loops: CDR1 MNHEY, CDR2 SMNVEV (reference sequence). CDR3 length: 13 amino acids. The CDR3 sequence is CASSLGQNYEQYF. The CDR3 DNA is TGTGCCAGCAGTTTAGGTCAGAACTACGAGCAGTACTTC.

The rearrangement joins TRBV27 to TRBJ1-2; the D gene is possibly TRBD1 (6 bases). The CDR3 totals 11 residues. The germline V and J ends were trimmed by 10 bases and 2 bases, with 8 bases remaining between them. CDR1 MNHEY and CDR2 SMNVEV come from the germline V gene (reference sequence). In nucleotides, the CDR3 is TGTGCCACCGGACAGAACTATGGCTACACCTTC. It codes for CATGQNYGYTF.

V and J are TRBV6-6 and TRBJ2-2; TRBD2 aligns across 7 bases. This CDR3 is 16 amino acids long. Trimming removed 2 bases from V and 2 bases from J; junction bases left unmatched: 5. The germline gives CDR1 MNHNY, CDR2 SVGAGI (reference sequence). The DNA for the CDR3 is TGTGCCAGCAGTTACCCGGCTAGCGGAAACACCGGGGAGCTGTTTTTT. As protein: CASSYPASGNTGELFF.

Details on this clone: The junction departs from the called germline gene at one end, perhaps through a read error. V and J are TRBV5-4 and TRBJ1-1, with D unclear. The CDR3 length is 13 residues. Germline values: CDR1 SGHNT, CDR2 YYREEE (reference sequence). CDR3 loop: CASSETENPEAFF. The CDR3 coding sequence is TGTGCCAGCAGCGAAACAGAGAACCCTGAAGCTTTCTTT.

This chain connects TRBV19 to TRBJ2-3; a weak D match, TRBD1 (5 bases). The CDR3 extends over 12 amino acids. Looked up from germline, CDR1 is LNHDA and CDR2 is SQIVND (reference sequence). V was shortened by 5 bases and J by 3 bases, with 6 bases between the two germline ends. The CDR3 here is CASSPGTDTQYF. CDR3 nucleotide sequence: TGTGCCAGTAGTCCAGGGACAGATACGCAGTATTTT.

The chain is built from TRBV27 and TRBJ2-1; TRBD2 matches at 16 bases. V lost 4 bases, J lost 9 bases, and 6 bases stayed unmatched. The CDR3 loop spans 16 amino acids. Germline values: CDR1 MNHEY, CDR2 SMNVEV (reference sequence). CDR3 sequence: CASSSGLAGGRSEQFF. The CDR3 DNA reads TGTGCCAGCAGTTCGGGACTAGCGGGGGGGCGAAGTGAGCAGTTCTTC.

The chain recombines TRBV7-9 with TRBJ2-1, with TRBD2 as a possible D gene (6 bases). In germline, CDR1 is SEHNR, CDR2 FQNEAQ (reference sequence). V dropped 3 bases and J dropped 0 bases, with 12 bases sitting between them. CDR3 size: 16 residues. CDR3 sequence (DNA): TGTGCCAGCAGCTTTTTAGCGGCCAGCTCCTACAATGAGCAGTTCTTC. This gives the protein CASSFLAASSYNEQFF.

The chain has TRBV7-8 and TRBJ2-7, with unresolved D. V was trimmed by 5 bases and J by 0 bases, leaving 5 bases between them. This CDR3 comprises 12 residues. Per the germline V gene, CDR1 is SGHVS and CDR2 is FQNEAQ. The CDR3, as DNA: TGTGCCAGCAGCCCTAGCTCCTACGAGCAGTACTTC. Translated, it gives CASSPSSYEQYF.

The chain carries TRBV15 and TRBJ1-4; 8 nucleotides line up with TRBD1. V shed 0 bases and J 7 bases; nucleotides not matched to a gene: 7. Germline CDR1 reads LNHNV; CDR2 reads YYDKDF (reference sequence). CDR3 length: 16 amino acids. In DNA, the CDR3 is TGTGCCACCAGCAGAGATCAGCAGGGGGCCGTTGAAAAACTGTTTTTT. Protein sequence: CATSRDQQGAVEKLFF.

The CDR3 protein is CASSSTGQPQHF. CDR3 sequence (DNA): TGTGCCAGCAGTTCAACTGGTCAGCCCCAGCATTTT. V usage is TRBV27 and J usage is TRBJ1-5; D is unresolved. V was clipped by 4 bases and J by 6 bases, with 7 bases between them. This CDR3 spans 12 amino acids. In germline, CDR1 is MNHEY, CDR2 SMNVEV (reference sequence).

This chain connects TRBV30 to TRBJ1-1; 11 nucleotides agree with TRBD1. The CDR3 is made up of 12 amino acids. Germline V gene data show CDR1 as GTSNPN and CDR2 as SVGIG (reference sequence). Trimming removed 5 bases from V and 6 bases from J; junction bases left unmatched: 2. As DNA, the CDR3 is TGTGCCTGGGGACAGGGGGCTTCTGAAGCTTTCTTT. Its translation: CAWGQGASEAFF.

The rearrangement uses TRBV12-5 and TRBJ2-3, with 8 bases aligning to TRBD2. The V gene's germline CDR1 is LGHNT and CDR2 FRNRAP. Trimming cost V 6 bases and J 5 bases; bases outside gene matches: 13. This CDR3 has 16 residues. In nucleotides, the CDR3 is TGTGCTAGTGGCCGACGCACGGGGGGGCCGGGAGATACGCAGTATTTT. Translating it yields CASGRRTGGPGDTQYF.

This chain joins TRBV29-1 and TRBJ2-2, with D possibly matching TRBD1 (5 bases). CDR1 and CDR2 from the germline V gene are SQVTM and ANQGSEA. This CDR3 has 14 residues. Between the trimmed V and J ends, which lost 7 bases and 3 bases, there was a span of 15 bases. CDR3: CSAQRGVDTGELFF. The CDR3 bases are TGCAGCGCCCAAAGGGGTGTGGACACCGGGGAGCTGTTTTTT.

The chain uses TRBV5-1 and TRBJ1-1; a possible D gene is TRBD1 (6 bases). V gave up 0 bases and J gave up 3 bases, with 9 bases separating them. In germline, CDR1 is SGHRS, CDR2 YFSETQ. The CDR3 sequence is 14 residues long. CDR3 in amino acids: CASSLGGGYTEAFF. CDR3 DNA sequence: TGCGCCAGCAGCTTGGGGGGGGGCTACACTGAAGCTTTCTTT.

The chain employs TRBV5-1 and TRBJ2-7; 10 bases fit TRBD1. The CDR3 has 14 residues. Germline CDR1 and CDR2: SGHRS and YFSETQ. J lost 5 bases, V lost 3 bases, and 5 bases had no gene match. CDR3 region: CASSSGQGVNEQYF. Written as DNA, the CDR3 is TGCGCCAGCAGCTCCGGACAGGGGGTCAACGAGCAGTACTTC.

The J gene is TRBJ2-2, the V gene TRBV19; 10 bases match TRBD1. J gave up 6 bases and V 5 bases, and 3 bases lay outside the gene matches. The CDR3 runs 14 residues. The germline V gene has CDR1 LNHDA and CDR2 SQIVND (reference sequence). In DNA form, the CDR3 reads TGTGCCAGTAGTGCAGGACAGGGGGCCGGGGAGCTGTTTTTT. Translated: CASSAGQGAGELFF.

The chain joins TRBV11-1 to TRBJ2-1, with 7 positions matching TRBD1. CDR3 size: 14 residues. CDR1 SGHAT and CDR2 FQDESV come from the germline V gene (reference sequence). V lost 5 bases and J lost 6; bases outside the gene matches: 7. The CDR3 reads CASSLRTGRNEQFF. In DNA form, the CDR3 reads TGTGCCAGCAGCCTAAGGACAGGCCGCAATGAGCAGTTCTTC.

The V gene is TRBV29-1, the J gene TRBJ1-1, with D uncertain. Germline loops: CDR1 SQVTM, CDR2 ANQGSEA. Trimming left V 3 bases short and J 0 bases short, with 11 bases between. The CDR3 spans 14 residues. The CDR3 region is CSVDIAGLNTEAFF. The CDR3 DNA reads TGCAGCGTTGATATCGCAGGATTGAACACTGAAGCTTTCTTT.

The rearrangement uses TRBV2 and TRBJ2-2, with 14 bases identical to TRBD2. CDR3 length: 15 residues. In germline, CDR1 is SNHLY, CDR2 FYNNEI. Trimming cost V 10 bases and J 4 bases; bases outside gene matches: 5. The CDR3 coding sequence is TGTGCCACCGCGGGACTAGCGGGGGCCACCGGGGAGCTGTTTTTT. Amino acid sequence: CATAGLAGATGELFF. Supplemented by reference TRBV2 and TRBJ2-2, the full variable domain reads EPEVTQTPSHQVTQMGQEVILRCVPISNHLYFYWYRQILGQKVEFLVSFYNNEISEKSEIFDDQFSVERPDGSNFTLKIRSTKLEDSAMYFCATAGLAGATGELFFGEGSRLTVL.

Here the CDR3 reads CASSIRPDKYEQYF. CDR3 bases: TGTGCCAGTAGTATAAGGCCAGACAAATACGAGCAGTACTTC. The chain has TRBV19 and TRBJ2-7; no definite D call. V lost 2 bases and J 4 bases, leaving 12 bases between the germline ends. This CDR3 comprises 14 residues. Germline V gene lookup returns CDR1 LNHDA and CDR2 SQIVND (reference sequence).

This sequence joins TRBV5-1 and TRBJ2-7; TRBD2 is a possible D gene (6 bases). Germline V gene sequence: CDR1 SGHRS, CDR2 YFSETQ. The CDR3 has 14 amino acids. Deletions cut 2 bases from V and 2 bases from J, with 11 bases between. CDR3: CASSFAGKTYEQYF. In DNA form, the CDR3 reads TGCGCCAGCAGCTTCGCGGGGAAGACCTACGAGCAGTACTTC.

CDR3 amino acids: CASSQDSDRTYFEQYF. Here the CDR3 DNA reads TGCGCCAGCAGCCAAGATTCTGATAGAACTTACTTCGAGCAGTACTTC. V and J are TRBV4-3 and TRBJ2-7, with D uncertain. This CDR3 spans 16 amino acids. V was shortened by 0 bases and J by 6 bases, with 18 bases between the two germline ends. The V gene's germline CDR1 is LGHNA and CDR2 YSLEER.

The chain carries TRBV19 and TRBJ1-4; D is undetermined. This CDR3 has 12 residues. Between the trimmed V and J ends, which lost 10 bases and 6 bases, there was a span of 12 bases. Per the germline V gene, CDR1 is LNHDA and CDR2 is SQIVND (reference sequence). CDR3 in DNA: TGTGCCACCAGAGACTGGGATGAAAAACTGTTTTTT. Translating it yields CATRDWDEKLFF.

The V gene is TRBV5-4, the J gene TRBJ1-1; D unclear. The germline CDR1 and CDR2 sequences are SGHNT and YYREEE (reference sequence). The CDR3 is made up of 12 amino acids. V gave up 4 bases and J gave up 7 bases, with 11 bases separating them. CDR3 DNA: TGTGCCAGCAGCAATCGGGAGATTGAAGCTTTCTTT. Protein sequence: CASSNREIEAFF. Drawing the rest from reference TRBV5-4 and TRBJ1-1, the complete variable domain is ETGVTQSPTHLIKTRGQQVTLRCSSQSGHNTVSWYQQALGQGPQFIFQYYREEENGRGNFPPRFSGLQFPNYSSELNVNALELDDSALYLCASSNREIEAFFGQGTRLTVV.

The gene calls are TRBV2 and TRBJ2-1; 9 positions match TRBD2. The CDR3 loop spans 17 amino acids. CDR1 is SNHLY, CDR2 FYNNEI, per germline. V lost 5 bases and J lost 0; bases outside the gene matches: 8. CDR3 DNA: TGTGCCAGCAGTCGCCCGACTAGCGGTAGCTCCTACAATGAGCAGTTCTTC. Residues: CASSRPTSGSSYNEQFF.

CDR3 protein: CASSETGGNTGELFF. CDR3 nucleotide sequence: TGTGCCAGCAGTGAGACAGGGGGGAACACCGGGGAGCTGTTTTTT. This chain links TRBV2 with TRBJ2-2, with 9 bases identical to TRBD1. After removal of 3 bases from V and 1 base from J, the junction contained 0 bases not matched to a gene. This CDR3 contains 15 residues. Germline assignment: CDR1 SNHLY and CDR2 FYNNEI.

This clone appeared once. The CDR3 loop reads CASSLFGQGDYGYTF. The DNA of the CDR3 is TGTGCCAGCAGCTTATTCGGACAGGGTGACTATGGCTACACCTTC. The J gene is TRBJ1-2, the V gene TRBV7-2; 8 bases agree with TRBD1. J was trimmed by 3 bases and V by 2 bases; bases with no gene match: 5. This CDR3 has 15 residues. The germline V gene encodes CDR1 SGHTA and CDR2 FQGNSA.

Only one count was recorded for this clone. The chain employs TRBV7-9 and TRBJ1-2; 9 nucleotides align to TRBD1. J was trimmed by 5 bases and V by 5 bases; bases with no gene match: 3. Germline lookup yields CDR1 SEHNR and CDR2 FQNEAQ (reference sequence). The length of the CDR3 is 13 residues. CDR3 coding DNA: TGTGCCAGCAGCGAAGGACAGGGGTATGGCTACACCTTC. Its protein is CASSEGQGYGYTF. Combining the CDR3 with reference TRBV7-9 and TRBJ1-2 gives the whole variable domain DTGVSQNPRHKITKRGQNVTFRCDPISEHNRLYWYRQTLGQGPEFLTYFQNEAQLEKSRLLSDRFSAERPKGSFSTLEIQRTEQGDSAMYLCASSEGQGYGYTFGSGTRLTVV.